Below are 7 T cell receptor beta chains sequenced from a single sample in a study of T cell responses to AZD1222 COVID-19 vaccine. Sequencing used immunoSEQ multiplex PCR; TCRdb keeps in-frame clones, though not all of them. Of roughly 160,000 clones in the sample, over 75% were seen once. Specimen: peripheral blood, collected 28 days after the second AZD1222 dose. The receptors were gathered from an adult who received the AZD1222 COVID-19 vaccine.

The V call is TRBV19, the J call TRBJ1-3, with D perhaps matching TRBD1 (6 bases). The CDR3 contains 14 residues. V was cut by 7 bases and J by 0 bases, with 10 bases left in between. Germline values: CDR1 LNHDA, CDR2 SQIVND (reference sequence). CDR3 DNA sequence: TGTGCCAGTAACAGGGACCCCTCTGGAAACACCATATATTTT. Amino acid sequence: CASNRDPSGNTIYF.

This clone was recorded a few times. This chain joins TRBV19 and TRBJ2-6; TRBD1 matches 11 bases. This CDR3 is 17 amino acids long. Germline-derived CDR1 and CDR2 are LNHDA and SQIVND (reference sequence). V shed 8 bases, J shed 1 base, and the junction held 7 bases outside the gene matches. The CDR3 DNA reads TGTGCCAGTCATACCGGGACAGGGGGTTCTGGGGCCAACGTCCTGACTTTC. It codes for CASHTGTGGSGANVLTF.

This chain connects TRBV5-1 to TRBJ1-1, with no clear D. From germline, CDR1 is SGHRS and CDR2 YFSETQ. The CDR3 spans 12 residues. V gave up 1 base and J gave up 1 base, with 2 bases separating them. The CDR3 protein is CASSLTNTEAFF. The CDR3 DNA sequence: TGCGCCAGCAGCTTGACGAACACTGAAGCTTTCTTT.

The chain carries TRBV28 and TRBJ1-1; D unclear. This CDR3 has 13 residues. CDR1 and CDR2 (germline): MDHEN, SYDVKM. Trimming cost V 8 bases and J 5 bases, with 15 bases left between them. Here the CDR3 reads CASALRAWTEAFF. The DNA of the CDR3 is TGTGCCAGCGCTCTCCGCGCGTGGACTGAAGCTTTCTTT.

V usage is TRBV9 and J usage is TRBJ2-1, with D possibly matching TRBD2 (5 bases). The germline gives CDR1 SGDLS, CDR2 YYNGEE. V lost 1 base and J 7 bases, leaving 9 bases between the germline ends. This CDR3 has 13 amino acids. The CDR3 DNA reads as TGTGCCAGCAGCGTATTTAGCGAGAATGAGCAGTTCTTC. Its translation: CASSVFSENEQFF.

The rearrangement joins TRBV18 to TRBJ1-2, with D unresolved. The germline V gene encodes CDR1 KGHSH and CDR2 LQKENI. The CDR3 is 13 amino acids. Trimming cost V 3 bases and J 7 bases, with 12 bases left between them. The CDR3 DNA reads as TGTGCCAGCTCACCGAAGGAGGTTGGTGGCTACACCTTC. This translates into CASSPKEVGGYTF.

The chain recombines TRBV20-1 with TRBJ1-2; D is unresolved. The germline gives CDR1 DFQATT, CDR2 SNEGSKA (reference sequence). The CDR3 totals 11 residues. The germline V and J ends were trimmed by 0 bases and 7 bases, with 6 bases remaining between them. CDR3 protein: CSARDLSGYTF. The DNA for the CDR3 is TGCAGTGCTAGAGATTTGTCTGGCTACACCTTC.